One sample yielded the 3 T cell receptor beta chains listed below, sequenced in a study of tumour-infiltrating T cells in Burkitt lymphoma. Produced via immunoSEQ multiplex PCR; TCRdb's table is partial and in-frame only. The table lists approximately 46,000 clones, around 30% of them singletons, with 2.9% in the top ten. The source material was tumor tissue. The receptor set was obtained from a human donor with Burkitt lymphoma.

The rearrangement uses TRBV6-6 and TRBJ1-3; maybe TRBD1 (5 bases). CDR1 and CDR2 from the germline V gene are MNHNY and SVGAGI (reference sequence). The CDR3 has 15 residues. Trimming took 0 bases from V and 0 from J, leaving 6 bases between them. The CDR3 nucleotides are TGTGCCAGCAGTTACTCGACAGACTCTGGAAACACCATATATTTT. Its protein product is CASSYSTDSGNTIYF.

This clone has just a few counts. The chain couples TRBV28 to TRBJ2-7; D not certain. CDR3 length equals 12 residues. Germline CDR1 MDHEN, CDR2 SYDVKM. V lost 4 bases and J 4 bases, leaving 8 bases between the germline ends. CDR3 nucleotides: TGTGCCAGCAGTTCCCACCCTTACGAGCAGTACTTC. This codes for CASSSHPYEQYF.

This clone has more than one count but fewer than ten. This chain uses TRBV9 with TRBJ2-7; TRBD2 might be the D (6 bases). Trimming removed 4 bases from V and 9 bases from J, with 23 bases in between. Germline values: CDR1 SGDLS, CDR2 YYNGEE. This CDR3 is 15 amino acids long. Written as DNA, the CDR3 is TGTGCCAGCAGCCCAACTAGCTATGTGTCTTCGTTGCAGTACTTC. Translating gives CASSPTSYVSSLQYF. The whole variable domain, filled in from reference TRBV9 and TRBJ2-7, reads DSGVTQTPKHLITATGQRVTLRCSPRSGDLSVYWYQQSLDQGLQFLIQYYNGEERAKGNILERFSAQQFPDLHSELNLSSLELGDSALYFCASSPTSYVSSLQYFGPGTRLTVT.